Each of the 10 T cell receptor beta chains below was sequenced from the same sample in a study of blood T cell repertoires in COVID-19 (dated by TCRdb to 2018 to 2021). Library prep was done by the immunoSEQ multiplex PCR assay. This immuneACCESS table, as held by TCRdb, lists in-frame sequences with V and J called but not all clones. Of the missing ones, under half trace to an unresolved V gene in checked studies; the others have no known cause. Counted in this sample were about 77,000 clones; approximately 88% of them appeared once. About 7% of the sample belongs to the ten largest clones. The sequenced sample consisted of peripheral blood. Source of these receptors: a woman older than 75 with acute or convalescent COVID-19.

The rearrangement uses TRBV19 and TRBJ1-1; tentatively, D is TRBD1 (5 bases). Germline CDR1 reads LNHDA; CDR2 reads SQIVND (reference sequence). V lost 2 bases and J lost 1, with 8 bases in between. This CDR3 comprises 14 residues. CDR3 amino acids: CASSIQGTNTEAFF. The CDR3, as DNA: TGTGCCAGTAGTATACAGGGTACGAACACTGAAGCTTTCTTT.

The rearrangement joins TRBV5-1 to TRBJ2-1; 8 positions match TRBD1. This CDR3 comprises 15 residues. The V and J ends lost 4 bases and 0 bases, in that order; junction bases with no gene match: 3. Germline V gene sequence: CDR1 SGHRS, CDR2 YFSETQ. The CDR3 is CASSMGQASYNEQFF. The DNA for the CDR3 is TGCGCCAGCAGCATGGGACAGGCCTCCTACAATGAGCAGTTCTTC.

The chain has TRBV3-1 (or the pseudogene TRBV3-2) and TRBJ2-7; 14 bases map to TRBD2. J was trimmed by 3 bases and V by 0 bases; bases with no gene match: 4. Germline CDR1 is LGHDT and CDR2 is YNNKEL (reference sequence). There are 17 residues in the CDR3. The CDR3 here is CASSQDPGLAGVYEQYF. The CDR3 nucleotides are TGTGCCAGCAGCCAAGATCCGGGACTAGCGGGAGTCTACGAGCAGTACTTC.

This chain connects TRBV12-5 to TRBJ1-6; D is ambiguous. The V gene lost 6 bases and the J gene lost 9 bases, with 15 bases spanning the gap. CDR1 and CDR2 from the germline V gene are LGHNT and FRNRAP. There are 14 residues in the CDR3. The DNA of the CDR3 is TGTGCTAGTGGCTTGATTGGGGAGAGTTCACCCCTCCACTTT. As protein: CASGLIGESSPLHF.

CDR3: CASSVDSGGGNTIYF. In DNA, the CDR3 is TGTGCCAGCAGCGTAGATTCCGGAGGTGGAAACACCATATATTTT. The genes are TRBV9 and TRBJ1-3; D is unresolved. This CDR3 comprises 15 residues. Between the trimmed V and J ends, which lost 0 bases and 3 bases, there was a span of 10 bases. Germline CDR1 SGDLS, CDR2 YYNGEE.

This chain joins TRBV7-2 and TRBJ2-7, with D possibly TRBD1 on 5 matching bases. CDR3 length: 14 amino acids. The germline V gene has CDR1 SGHTA and CDR2 FQGNSA. V shed 2 bases and J shed 3 bases, with 11 bases lying between them. The CDR3 coding sequence is TGTGCCAGCAGCTTAAGCGACAGCTACTACGAGCAGTACTTC. Its translation is CASSLSDSYYEQYF. The entire variable domain, with the rest obtained from reference TRBV7-2 and TRBJ2-7, is as follows: GAGVSQSPSNKVTEKGKDVELRCDPISGHTALYWYRQSLGQGLEFLIYFQGNSAPDKSGLPSDRFSAERTGGSVSTLTIQRTQQEDSAVYLCASSLSDSYYEQYFGPGTRLTVT.

This rearrangement joins TRBV6-5 to TRBJ2-3; 7 bases agree with TRBD1. Germline assignment: CDR1 MNHEY and CDR2 SVGAGI. The CDR3 length is 15 residues. The V gene end was trimmed by 10 bases and the J gene end by 2 bases; junction bases not matched to a gene: 12. In nucleotides, the CDR3 is TGTGCCACCCTACGACAGGGCACAGCCACAGATACGCAGTATTTT. Translated, it gives CATLRQGTATDTQYF.

This chain uses TRBV15 with TRBJ1-3; unclear D gene. Trimming took 3 bases from V and 0 from J, leaving 9 bases between them. Per germline, CDR1 LNHNV and CDR2 YYDKDF (reference sequence). The CDR3 extends over 15 amino acids. CDR3: CATSRARGSGNTIYF. The CDR3 DNA is TGTGCCACCAGCAGGGCCCGGGGCTCTGGAAACACCATATATTTT.

J is TRBJ2-7 and V is TRBV5-1; possibly TRBD1 for D (6 bases). Germline CDR1 is SGHRS and CDR2 is YFSETQ. This CDR3 is built from 13 residues. V lost 7 bases and J lost 6, with 17 bases in between. DNA for the CDR3: TGCGCCAGCCAGGGGTCTGTTGTTGGCGAGCAGTACTTC. Translated, it gives CASQGSVVGEQYF.

This sequence joins TRBV10-3 and TRBJ2-1; TRBD2 matches at 15 bases. The CDR3 runs to 14 residues. J was trimmed by 6 bases and V by 6 bases; bases with no gene match: 0. The germline gives CDR1 ENHRY, CDR2 SYGVKD. CDR3 DNA sequence: TGTGCCATCAGGGGACTAGCGGGGGGCAATGAGCAGTTCTTC. Protein: CAIRGLAGGNEQFF.